This T cell receptor beta chain emerged from a study of blood T cell repertoires in COVID-19 (dated by TCRdb to about 2020). Background for the entire study: Collaborator samples came from the United States, Italy and Spain and covered acute and convalescent phases of COVID-19. Where HLA class I and class II types were available, the types were taken from metadata supplied by the sample provider, not from assay-based typing. Samples were obtained from the ongoing ImmuneRACE study (first 160 participants) and from 1,000 to 1,500 subjects provided by 6 global collaborators. The repertoires were released in a freely available public database meant as a resource for research on the immune response to SARS-CoV-2. Nearly every sample came with metadata listing a de-identified subject ID, COVID-19 status, age in years and sex. Deeply sampled blood TCRbeta repertoires from subjects exposed to, actively infected with, or recovered from COVID-19 were included in the dataset. The prospective study material was composed of cDNA or gDNA derived from T cells, B-cell-depleted T cells, or PBMCs.

In the germline V gene, CDR1 corresponds to SQVTM and CDR2 to ANQGSEA. From the cysteine up to the phenylalanine, the CDR3 has a length of 11 residues. The retained sequence is limited to the CDR3, 33 bases, with the frame set at the first base. Relative to germline, V is 5 bases shorter and J is 4 bases shorter, with 9 bases between their ends. TCRbeta CDR3 regions were amplified from genomic DNA by means of the immunoSEQ Assay, a bias-controlled multiplex PCR. Regarding the original processing steps: Within the assay, amplification of reference gene primers was used to estimate how many nucleated cells each sample contained. Sequence reads were collapsed and filtered to measure the absolute abundance of every unique TCRbeta CDR3 rearrangement. Productive Simpson clonality was computed per sample as the square root of Simpson's diversity index over productive rearrangements. Drawn from immuneACCESS, this table holds only the in-frame rearrangements with V and J called that TCRdb kept. Clones are partly lost; checked studies trace under half to an unresolved V gene and leave the rest unexplained. The DNA was the basis for D and trimming; V, J and clone size are from that table. The sample table records around 160,000 clones; roughly 82% of these occur just once. The ten largest clones capture approximately 11% of the sample.

Enrolling through a virtual design, the prospective study's participants ranged in age from roughly 18 to 89 years and lived across roughly 23 United States geographic areas. Cohort assignment in the prospective study relied on participant-reported clinical history from a screening survey and a study questionnaire. For ImmuneRACE Cohort 3, a participant was defined as recovered based on two consecutive negative NP/OP PCR tests, clearance by a healthcare professional, or resolution of symptoms. In the prospective study, mobile phlebotomists collected whole blood, serum and a nasopharyngeal or oropharyngeal swab from each participant. Over an approximately 2-month period, participants in the prospective study had the option of providing additional blood draws and questionnaires. Before DNA extraction, blood samples from the prospective study were shipped at room temperature or frozen. General study outcomes and caveats: The amount of clinical and demographic metadata varied by source and participant and was provided uncurated.

With respect to this clone: Which antigen it targets is not known. No much larger clone exists at a distance of one base, and base qualities are not known.

This chain joins TRBV29-1 to TRBJ2-7; no D gene is confidently identified. This clonotype originated in a man aged 45-65 years who had recovered from COVID-19. Input material: PBMCs or T cells enriched from blood (not recorded which). The CDR3 loop reads CSVSFGYEQYF. The bases read TGCAGCGTTAGCTTCGGGTACGAGCAGTACTTC.